Presented here are 17 T cell receptor beta chains from one specimen sequenced in a study of control samples from healthy donors and cancer patients. Clones were sequenced by immunoSEQ multiplex PCR, and TCRdb holds only the in-frame ones, with some missing. The repertoire holds under 200,000 clones, with roughly 94% as singletons. Sequencing was performed on blood. Source of these receptors: a woman aged 35 to 49 in good health.

This clone was observed once. The chain has TRBV3-1 (or the pseudogene TRBV3-2) and TRBJ2-2; D might be TRBD1 (8 bases). The ends were cut back, 2 bases at V and 6 bases at J, with 19 bases in the middle. The CDR3 extends over 17 amino acids. Germline CDR1 LGHDT, CDR2 YNNKEL (reference sequence). This chain's CDR3 is CASSQNGQGGGAGELFF. CDR3 in DNA: TGTGCCAGCAGCCAAAACGGACAGGGCGGGGGCGCCGGGGAGCTGTTTTTT.

The chain is built from TRBV6-5 and TRBJ1-5, with D unclear. Germline CDR1 and CDR2: MNHEY and SVGAGI. This CDR3 has 14 amino acids. The ends were cut back, 4 bases at V and 0 bases at J, with 7 bases in the middle. The CDR3 nucleotides read TGTGCCAGCAGTTCGGTTCATAGCAATCAGCCCCAGCATTTT. Protein: CASSSVHSNQPQHF.

V usage is TRBV19 and J usage is TRBJ1-5, with D perhaps TRBD1 (5 bases). The V and J ends lost 9 bases and 3 bases respectively, with 15 bases between them. The CDR3 loop spans 14 amino acids. The germline V gene has CDR1 LNHDA and CDR2 SQIVND (reference sequence). The CDR3 region is CASRQGGFNQPQHF. The CDR3 DNA reads as TGTGCCAGCCGGCAGGGCGGGTTCAATCAGCCCCAGCATTTT.

This sequence joins TRBV6-2 or TRBV6-3 and TRBJ2-5; D is unclear. The CDR3 has 15 residues. Trimming removed 5 bases at V and 2 bases at J, with 15 bases between. Germline V gene lookup returns CDR1 MNHEY and CDR2 SVGEGT. This CDR3 is CASSGFQQGQETQYF. The DNA of the CDR3 is TGTGCCAGCAGTGGGTTTCAGCAAGGTCAAGAGACCCAGTACTTC.

The J gene is TRBJ1-6, the V gene TRBV2; D is possibly TRBD1 (5 bases). The germline V gene has CDR1 SNHLY and CDR2 FYNNEI. The CDR3 is 14 residues long. The ends were cut back, 7 bases at V and 4 bases at J, with 11 bases in the middle. In nucleotides, the CDR3 is TGTGCCAGCAATTTCAGACAGTATAATTCACCCCTCCACTTT. It is translated as CASNFRQYNSPLHF. The full variable domain, rest sourced from reference TRBV2 and TRBJ1-6, is EPEVTQTPSHQVTQMGQEVILRCVPISNHLYFYWYRQILGQKVEFLVSFYNNEISEKSEIFDDQFSVERPDGSNFTLKIRSTKLEDSAMYFCASNFRQYNSPLHFGNGTRLTVT.

The V gene is TRBV7-2, the J gene TRBJ2-1; 11 positions match TRBD2. V lost 3 bases to trimming and J lost 3 bases; unmatched junction nucleotides: 13. The CDR3 length is 19 residues. Looked up from germline, CDR1 is SGHTA and CDR2 is FQGNSA. The CDR3 reads CASSFPASGGSKVYNEQFF. DNA for the CDR3: TGTGCCAGCAGCTTCCCGGCTAGCGGGGGGTCAAAAGTCTACAATGAGCAGTTCTTC.

This clone came up once. The V and J genes are TRBV3-1 (or the pseudogene TRBV3-2) and TRBJ1-6, with TRBD1 as a possible D gene (6 bases). V was cut by 1 base and J by 5 bases, with 6 bases left in between. CDR3 length equals 14 residues. Looked up from germline, CDR1 is LGHDT and CDR2 is YNNKEL (reference sequence). Here the CDR3 DNA reads TGTGCCAGCAGCCAAGGACAGGATAATTCACCCCTCCACTTT. Translation gives CASSQGQDNSPLHF.

In its sample, this clone was seen once. The J gene is TRBJ1-3, the V gene TRBV5-6, with TRBD1 matching 10 bases. With 2 bases clipped from V and 3 bases from J, the junction kept 2 bases outside the gene matches. The CDR3 runs to 15 residues. Germline V gene data show CDR1 as SGHDT and CDR2 as YYEEEE. The CDR3 sequence is CASSFDRGHGNTIYF. DNA of the CDR3: TGTGCCAGCAGCTTTGACAGGGGGCATGGAAACACCATATATTTT. The full variable domain, in which reference TRBV5-6 and TRBJ1-3 provide the parts outside the CDR3, is DAGVTQSPTHLIKTRGQQVTLRCSPKSGHDTVSWYQQALGQGPQFIFQYYEEEERQRGNFPDRFSGHQFPNYSSELNVNALLLGDSALYLCASSFDRGHGNTIYFGEGSWLTVV.

The CDR3 DNA is TGTGCCAGCAGTTATAATATAGCGGAGCCAGATTACGAGCAGTACTTC. It specifies CASSYNIAEPDYEQYF. The chain has TRBV6-2 or TRBV6-3 and TRBJ2-7; D is possibly TRBD2 (6 bases). The CDR3 is 16 amino acids. V was shortened by 3 bases and J by 4 bases, with 19 bases between the two germline ends. Germline V CDR1 and CDR2: MNHEY, SVGEGT.

J is TRBJ1-2 and V is TRBV9, with 10 bases lining up with TRBD1. This CDR3 region has 14 residues. J was trimmed by 6 bases and V by 4 bases; bases with no gene match: 6. Germline V gene sequence: CDR1 SGDLS, CDR2 YYNGEE. The DNA for the CDR3 is TGTGCCAGCAGCAGACAGGGGGCTAGGGATGGCTACACCTTC. Its translation is CASSRQGARDGYTF.

This chain connects TRBV9 to TRBJ1-2; 10 positions match TRBD1. The CDR3 has 16 residues. In germline, CDR1 is SGDLS, CDR2 YYNGEE. V was clipped by 0 bases and J by 2 bases; unmatched bases: 4. As DNA, the CDR3 is TGTGCCAGCAGCGTAGCCCGGGACAGGGGCAACTATGGCTACACCTTC. Encoded protein: CASSVARDRGNYGYTF. Looking up the rest from reference TRBV9 and TRBJ1-2 gives the full variable domain: DSGVTQTPKHLITATGQRVTLRCSPRSGDLSVYWYQQSLDQGLQFLIQYYNGEERAKGNILERFSAQQFPDLHSELNLSSLELGDSALYFCASSVARDRGNYGYTFGSGTRLTVV.

This chain connects TRBV29-1 to TRBJ1-2; 8 bases align to TRBD1. Trimming cost V 2 bases and J 7 bases; bases outside gene matches: 9. Germline loops: CDR1 SQVTM, CDR2 ANQGSEA. The CDR3 runs 14 residues. The CDR3 region is CSVERPPGGGGYTF. The CDR3 DNA is TGCAGCGTTGAAAGGCCGCCAGGGGGCGGTGGCTACACCTTC.

The V gene is TRBV20-1, the J gene TRBJ2-7, with D uncertain. V was shortened by 3 bases and J by 3 bases, with 15 bases between the two germline ends. The CDR3 consists of 14 residues. Germline CDR1 is DFQATT and CDR2 is SNEGSKA (reference sequence). CDR3 sequence reads: CSASGDANDYEQYF. For the CDR3, the DNA is TGCAGTGCTAGTGGCGATGCGAACGACTACGAGCAGTACTTC.

This clone was detected a few times. The chain carries TRBV7-8 and TRBJ1-1; D remains unclear. Per the germline V gene, CDR1 is SGHVS and CDR2 is FQNEAQ. The CDR3 sequence is 11 residues long. Trimming stripped 7 bases from V and 6 bases from J, with 9 bases between. Here the CDR3 reads CASTGVAEAFF. CDR3 coding DNA: TGTGCCAGCACCGGAGTTGCTGAAGCTTTCTTT.

As DNA, the CDR3 is TGTGCCAGCAGTCCTGAGACAGGGTGGAGCACTGAAGCTTTCTTT. Its translation: CASSPETGWSTEAFF. J is TRBJ1-1 and V is TRBV27, with 7 bases that match TRBD1. V gave up 5 bases and J gave up 4 bases; unmatched junction bases: 10. CDR1 MNHEY and CDR2 SMNVEV come from the germline V gene (reference sequence). The CDR3 is 15 residues long.

The rearrangement uses TRBV18 and TRBJ1-3; tentatively, D is TRBD1 (5 bases). Germline V CDR1 and CDR2: KGHSH, LQKENI. The CDR3 has 17 residues. Trimming cost V 4 bases and J 2 bases, with 18 bases left between them. CDR3 nucleotides: TGTGCCAGCTCACAAGGCCAAACCCGAGGGGCTGGAAACACCATATATTTT. It encodes CASSQGQTRGAGNTIYF.

The chain recombines TRBV5-5 with TRBJ1-1, with 7 positions matching TRBD1. The CDR3 spans 15 residues. V gave up 4 bases and J gave up 1 base; unmatched junction bases: 7. Germline loops: CDR1 SGHKS, CDR2 YYEKEE (reference sequence). The DNA for the CDR3 is TGTGCCAGCAGCCCATTGACAGGGAAGAACACTGAAGCTTTCTTT. As protein: CASSPLTGKNTEAFF.